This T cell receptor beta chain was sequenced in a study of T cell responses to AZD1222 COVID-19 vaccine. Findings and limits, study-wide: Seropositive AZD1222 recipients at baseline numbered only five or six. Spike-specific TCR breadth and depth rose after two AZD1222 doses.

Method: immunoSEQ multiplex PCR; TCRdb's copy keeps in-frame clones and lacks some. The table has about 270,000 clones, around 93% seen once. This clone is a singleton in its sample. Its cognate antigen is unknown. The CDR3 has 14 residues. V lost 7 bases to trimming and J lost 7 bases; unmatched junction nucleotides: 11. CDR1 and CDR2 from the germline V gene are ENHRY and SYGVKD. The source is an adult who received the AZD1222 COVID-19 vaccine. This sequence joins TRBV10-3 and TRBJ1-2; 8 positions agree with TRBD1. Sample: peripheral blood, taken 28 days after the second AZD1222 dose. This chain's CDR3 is CAITLNPDRAGYTF. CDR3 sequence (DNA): TGTGCCATCACTCTCAATCCGGACAGGGCTGGCTACACCTTC.